Presented here are 27 T cell receptor beta chains from one specimen sequenced in a study of T cells in severe cutaneous drug reactions. The iRepertoire multiplex PCR system with TCR subtype-specific primers built both bulk and single-cell libraries. TCRdb reprocessed the multiplex PCR reads and reports one entry per CDR3 protein, with no DNA. The repertoire table contains more than 20,000 distinct CDR3 sequences. The donors had carbamazepine-induced Stevens-Johnson syndrome or toxic epidermal necrolysis. The specimen was PBMCs. Receptors were obtained from a human donor with toxic epidermal necrolysis, a severe cutaneous drug reaction.

The gene calls are TRBV3-1 and TRBJ2-7; no DNA is available, so the TRBD2 call from TCRdb remains unchecked. The CDR3 loop spans 15 amino acids. Germline CDR1 LGHDT, CDR2 YNNKEL (reference sequence). The chain's CDR3 is CATGTSGRAGNEQYF.

This sequence joins TRBV4-1 and TRBJ2-2; TCRdb proposes TRBD1, but this gene call is untestable without DNA. CDR1 and CDR2 from the germline V gene are MGHRA and YSYEKL. This CDR3 is 16 amino acids long. The CDR3 protein is CASSRMPGQTTGELFF.

The chain combines TRBV7-3 with TRBJ2-1. This CDR3 has 15 amino acids. Germline-derived CDR1 and CDR2 are SGHTA and FQGTGA. The CDR3 sequence is CASSLSVSSYNEQFF.

This clonotype registers medium-sized (0.01 to 0.1%) by frequency. The CDR3 reads CASSLGTSGNIQYF. The chain joins TRBV7-2 to TRBJ2-4; TCRdb outputs TRBD2, but without DNA this stays unchecked. CDR1 and CDR2 (germline): SGHTA, FQGNSA. The CDR3 runs to 14 residues.

The gene calls are TRBV20-1 and TRBJ1-1; as DNA is missing, the TRBD1 call by TCRdb cannot be tested. This CDR3 has 14 amino acids. Germline V gives CDR1 DFQATT, CDR2 SNEGSKA (reference sequence). CDR3 protein: CSANRGRGSTEAFF.

The chain uses TRBV4-3 and TRBJ1-2; with no DNA, the TCRdb D assignment of TRBD1 cannot be verified. Germline CDR1 is LGHNA and CDR2 is YSLEER. The CDR3 contains 15 residues. This CDR3 reads CASSQEPGQGRGYTF.

By frequency, this clonotype registers medium-sized. The chain is built from TRBV6-1 and TRBJ2-1. CDR1 is MNHNS and CDR2 is SASEGT in the germline V gene. The CDR3 extends over 15 amino acids. The CDR3 protein is CASSRFRELSNEQFF.

This chain joins TRBV10-2 and TRBJ2-3; TCRdb outputs TRBD1, but without DNA this stays unchecked. Per germline, CDR1 WSHSY and CDR2 SAAADI. CDR3 size: 14 residues. CDR3 protein: CASSDIRGRDTQYF.

The gene calls are TRBV19 and TRBJ1-2; TCRdb's D gene call, TRBD1, goes unchecked for lack of DNA. Germline CDR1 and CDR2: LNHDA and SQIVND (reference sequence). CDR3 length equals 13 residues. CDR3 in amino acids: CASSLRGGGGYTF.

The chain combines TRBV6-4 with TRBJ2-5; TCRdb's assignment of TRBD2 cannot be checked, as there is no DNA. Germline V lookup: CDR1 MRHNA, CDR2 SNTAGT. This CDR3 spans 13 amino acids. CDR3 loop: CASSFGLGETQYF.

The V call is TRBV27, the J call TRBJ2-1; the D gene TCRdb calls, TRBD1, cannot be checked with no DNA. CDR3 size: 14 residues. CDR1 MNHEY and CDR2 SMNVEV come from the germline V gene (reference sequence). The CDR3 loop reads CASSFRGPGNEQFF.

The chain couples TRBV29-1 to TRBJ2-2; TCRdb's D call, TRBD1, is unchecked because there is no DNA. The germline CDR1 and CDR2 sequences are SQVTM and ANQGSEA. The CDR3 covers 14 residues. CDR3 region: CSVGDATNTGELFF.

This rearrangement joins TRBV4-1 to TRBJ1-5; the D call from TCRdb, TRBD1, cannot be confirmed without DNA. Germline V gene sequence: CDR1 MGHRA, CDR2 YSYEKL. The CDR3 has 13 residues. CDR3 amino acids: CASSSGQNQPQHF.

The chain has TRBV19 and TRBJ2-5; checking the TCRdb D call of TRBD1 is not possible without DNA. The CDR3 runs 13 residues. CDR1 is LNHDA, CDR2 SQIVND, per germline (reference sequence). The CDR3 sequence: CASARTGKETQYF.

The V call is TRBV7-9, the J call TRBJ1-5; TCRdb outputs TRBD1, but without DNA this stays unchecked. CDR3 length: 15 residues. The germline V gene encodes CDR1 SEHNR and CDR2 FQNEAQ (reference sequence). The CDR3 loop is CASSLVGGGNQPQHF.

J is TRBJ2-1 and V is TRBV20-1; TCRdb designates TRBD2, a call that cannot be tested without DNA. Germline CDR1 is DFQATT and CDR2 is SNEGSKA (reference sequence). The CDR3 has 15 amino acids. The CDR3 sequence is CSAAIPSGRNDEQFF.

This sequence joins TRBV18 and TRBJ2-7. Germline V gene data show CDR1 as KGHSH and CDR2 as LQKENI. The CDR3 runs 14 residues. CDR3 loop: CASSLPGRWYEQYF.

V gene TRBV20-1 combines with J gene TRBJ2-1; TCRdb's D gene call, TRBD2, goes unchecked for lack of DNA. The CDR3 runs 15 residues. Germline V gene sequence: CDR1 DFQATT, CDR2 SNEGSKA (reference sequence). This chain's CDR3 is CSARDIAASGSEQFF.

This rearrangement joins TRBV29-1 to TRBJ1-2; TCRdb's D call of TRBD1 is untestable without DNA. The germline V gene has CDR1 SQVTM and CDR2 ANQGSEA. The CDR3 runs to 11 residues. The CDR3 loop reads CSVPRNYGYTF.

This chain links TRBV19 with TRBJ2-7; there is no DNA to check the TCRdb D call of TRBD2. CDR1 is LNHDA and CDR2 is SQIVND in the germline V gene (reference sequence). This CDR3 comprises 15 residues. The CDR3 loop reads CASRPSGYGTYEQYF.

The V call is TRBV2, the J call TRBJ1-5; there is no DNA to check the TCRdb D call of TRBD1. Germline V gene lookup returns CDR1 SNHLY and CDR2 FYNNEI. The CDR3 runs 14 residues. This CDR3 is CASSTYRPNQPQHF.

Judged by frequency, this clonotype is medium-sized (0.01 to 0.1%). The chain joins TRBV30 to TRBJ1-2. Per germline, CDR1 GTSNPN and CDR2 SVGIG (reference sequence). The CDR3 loop spans 15 amino acids. This chain's CDR3 is CAWSVDSHVNYGYTF.

The rearrangement links TRBV7-8 to TRBJ2-5; the D gene TCRdb calls, TRBD2, cannot be checked with no DNA. Germline V lookup: CDR1 SGHVS, CDR2 FQNEAQ. The CDR3 contains 17 residues. Here the CDR3 reads CASSLAWVAGSQETQYF.

The V and J genes are TRBV20-1 and TRBJ2-3; absent DNA, TCRdb's TRBD2 call cannot be checked. Germline V gives CDR1 DFQATT, CDR2 SNEGSKA (reference sequence). CDR3 length: 15 amino acids. The CDR3 region is CSARESGASTDTQYF.

The V and J genes are TRBV7-9 and TRBJ2-7; the D gene TCRdb calls, TRBD1, cannot be checked with no DNA. The CDR3 sequence is 14 residues long. Germline CDR1 is SEHNR and CDR2 is FQNEAQ (reference sequence). The CDR3 sequence is CASSPPSAPYEQYF.

V gene TRBV20-1 combines with J gene TRBJ1-1; absent DNA, TCRdb's TRBD1 call cannot be checked. Germline V gene lookup returns CDR1 DFQATT and CDR2 SNEGSKA (reference sequence). This CDR3 comprises 15 residues. The CDR3 here is CSARDWTGRDTEAFF.

The chain employs TRBV24-1 and TRBJ2-5; TCRdb reports TRBD1, a call that lacks DNA to check it against. Germline CDR1 is KGHDR and CDR2 is SFDVKD. This CDR3 has 14 residues. The CDR3 reads CATRSGQLQETQYF.